The 7 T cell receptor beta chains below all came from one sample that was sequenced in a study of blood T cell repertoires in COVID-19. Repertoires were generated with immunoSEQ multiplex PCR, while TCRdb's copy carries only in-frame clones and drops some. The data show about 160,000 clones, roughly 87% seen once. Sequencing was carried out using peripheral blood. The receptors were gathered from a woman aged 55-70 years with active or convalescent COVID-19.

The rearrangement links TRBV19 to TRBJ1-5, with D possibly matching TRBD1 (6 bases). The CDR3 sequence is 13 residues long. Germline V lookup: CDR1 LNHDA, CDR2 SQIVND (reference sequence). Trimming shortened V by 7 bases and J by 8 bases, and 15 bases separated the two germline ends. The CDR3 here is CASNTGSGEPQHF. The CDR3 DNA sequence: TGTGCCAGTAACACAGGGTCCGGGGAGCCCCAGCATTTT.

The V and J genes are TRBV4-3 and TRBJ2-3, with 13 bases fitting TRBD2. The CDR3 has 19 amino acids. J gave up 0 bases and V 0 bases, and 6 bases lay outside the gene matches. Germline CDR1 LGHNA, CDR2 YSLEER. CDR3 sequence reads: CASSQDRGTSGASTDTQYF. The CDR3 DNA reads as TGCGCCAGCAGCCAAGATCGGGGGACTAGCGGGGCTAGCACAGATACGCAGTATTTT.

The V and J genes are TRBV15 and TRBJ2-1; the D gene is possibly TRBD1 (5 bases). The germline V gene encodes CDR1 LNHNV and CDR2 YYDKDF (reference sequence). Between the trimmed V and J ends, which lost 5 bases and 0 bases, there was a span of 11 bases. The CDR3 runs to 15 residues. The CDR3 spells CATSHDRVSYNEQFF. The CDR3 coding sequence is TGTGCCACCAGCCACGACAGAGTCTCCTACAATGAGCAGTTCTTC.

This chain connects TRBV5-6 to TRBJ2-3, with 8 bases that match TRBD1. V shed 4 bases, J shed 4 bases, and the junction held 14 bases outside the gene matches. Germline CDR1 is SGHDT and CDR2 is YYEEEE. This CDR3 contains 17 residues. The CDR3 DNA sequence: TGTGCCAGCAGCAGACCAGGGGGCGGGGTTATTTCAGATACGCAGTATTTT. Encoded protein: CASSRPGGGVISDTQYF.

This chain links TRBV6-2 or TRBV6-3 with TRBJ1-1, with TRBD1 as a possible D gene (5 bases). V gave up 6 bases and J gave up 6 bases, with 17 bases separating them. The CDR3 is 14 residues long. Germline lookup yields CDR1 MNHEY and CDR2 SVGEGT. The CDR3 nucleotides are TGTGCCAGCAGCACCGACGGGGGGAGGGCTGAAGCTTTCTTT. This sequence encodes CASSTDGGRAEAFF.

The gene calls are TRBV3-1 (or the pseudogene TRBV3-2) and TRBJ1-4, with TRBD1 matching 8 bases. This CDR3 comprises 13 residues. Germline CDR1 is LGHDT and CDR2 is YNNKEL (reference sequence). After removal of 4 bases from V and 7 bases from J, the junction contained 2 bases not matched to a gene. The chain's CDR3 is CASSRGQGEKLFF. CDR3 in DNA: TGTGCCAGCAGCCGCGGACAGGGTGAAAAACTGTTTTTT.

With respect to this clone: The same CDR3 is also encoded by other DNA sequences in this sample. The chain recombines TRBV18 with TRBJ2-5, with 7 bases matching TRBD1. Per germline, CDR1 KGHSH and CDR2 LQKENI. V lost 2 bases and J lost 1; bases outside the gene matches: 4. The CDR3 runs to 15 residues. CDR3: CASSPRAGGQETQYF. CDR3 nucleotide sequence: TGTGCCAGCTCACCAAGGGCAGGGGGCCAAGAGACCCAGTACTTC.